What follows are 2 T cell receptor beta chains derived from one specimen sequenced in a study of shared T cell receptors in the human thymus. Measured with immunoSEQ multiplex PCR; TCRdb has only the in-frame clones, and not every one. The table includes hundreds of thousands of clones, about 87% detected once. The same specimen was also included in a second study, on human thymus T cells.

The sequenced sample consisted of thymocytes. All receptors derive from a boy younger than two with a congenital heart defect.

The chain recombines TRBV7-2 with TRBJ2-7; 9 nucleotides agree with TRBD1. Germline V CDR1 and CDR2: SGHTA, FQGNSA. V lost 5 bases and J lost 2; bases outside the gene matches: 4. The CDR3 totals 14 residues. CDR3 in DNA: TGTGCCAGCAGCCTCCGGGACAGGGCCTACGAGCAGTACTTC. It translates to CASSLRDRAYEQYF.

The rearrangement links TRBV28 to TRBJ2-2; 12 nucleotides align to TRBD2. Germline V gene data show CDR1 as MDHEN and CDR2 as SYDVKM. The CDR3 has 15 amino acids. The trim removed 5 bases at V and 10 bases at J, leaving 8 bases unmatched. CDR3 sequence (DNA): TGTGCCAGCAGTGTGACTAGCGGGAGCACGGAGGAGCTGTTTTTT. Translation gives CASSVTSGSTEELFF.